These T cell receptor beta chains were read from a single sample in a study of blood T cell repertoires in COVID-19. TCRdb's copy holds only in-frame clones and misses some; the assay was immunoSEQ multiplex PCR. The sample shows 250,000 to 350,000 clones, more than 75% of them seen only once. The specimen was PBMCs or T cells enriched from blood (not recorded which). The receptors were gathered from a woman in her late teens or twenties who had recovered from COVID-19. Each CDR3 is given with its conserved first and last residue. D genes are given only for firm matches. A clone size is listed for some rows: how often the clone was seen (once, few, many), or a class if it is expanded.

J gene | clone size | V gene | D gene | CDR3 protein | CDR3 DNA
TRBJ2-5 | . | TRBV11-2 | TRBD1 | CASSPTTGGETQYF | TGTGCCAGCAGCCCGACGACAGGGGGAGAGACCCAGTACTTC
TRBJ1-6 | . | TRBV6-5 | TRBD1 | CASTGGGHSPLHF | TGTGCCAGCACAGGGGGCGGCCATTCACCCCTCCACTTT
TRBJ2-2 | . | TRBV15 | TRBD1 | CATRNPGQGVTGELFF | TGTGCCACCAGAAATCCGGGACAGGGTGTAACCGGGGAGCTGTTTTTT
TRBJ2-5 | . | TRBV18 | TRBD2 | CASSPTFQLAERETQYF | TGTGCCAGCTCACCGACTTTCCAACTAGCGGAGCGAGAGACCCAGTACTTC
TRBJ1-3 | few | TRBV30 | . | CAWQPPITGLRRSGNTIYF | TGTGCCTGGCAACCCCCGATCACAGGACTACGAAGGTCTGGAAACACCATATATTTT
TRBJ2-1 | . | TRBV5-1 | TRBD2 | CASSGGSSSYNEQFF | TGCGCCAGCAGCGGCGGGAGCAGCTCCTACAATGAGCAGTTCTTC
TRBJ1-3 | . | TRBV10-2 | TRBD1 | CASRGQGHTIYF | TGCGCCAGCAGGGGACAGGGACACACCATATATTTT
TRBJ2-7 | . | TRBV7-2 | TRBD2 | CASSPWEREGNEQYF | TGTGCCAGCAGCCCTTGGGAGCGGGAGGGCAACGAGCAGTACTTC
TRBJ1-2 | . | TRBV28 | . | CASTAALAGVYGYTF | TGTGCCAGCACCGCGGCCCTTGCCGGGGTTTATGGCTACACCTTC
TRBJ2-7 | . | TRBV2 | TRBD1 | CASKGQGRYEQYF | TGTGCCAGCAAGGGACAGGGGAGATACGAGCAGTACTTC
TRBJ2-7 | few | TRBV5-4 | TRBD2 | CASSWTSGNEQYF | TGTGCCAGCAGCTGGACTAGCGGGAATGAGCAGTACTTC